A selection of T cell receptor beta chains follows, all from one sample in a study of T cells in Graves' hyperthyroidism and ophthalmopathy. TCRdb itself ran the multiplex PCR reads through MiXCR, one entry per CDR3 protein. The table records a few hundred thousand distinct CDR3 sequences, 12% to 15% of them present only once. What was sequenced was blood. The origin of the receptors is a woman between 35 and 50 years old with Graves' ophthalmopathy. Each CDR3 is given with its conserved first and last residue. The D gene is left open where the match is weak. Expanded clones are given a class, and other clones once, few, many or no size at all.

v_gene,j_gene,d_gene,abundance,CDR3aa,CDR3nt
TRBV11-2,TRBJ2-2,TRBD1,NA,CASSLGRQGGTGELFF,TGTGCCAGCAGCTTAGGAAGACAGGGCGGCACCGGGGAGCTGTTTTTT
TRBV20-1,TRBJ2-7,NA,many,CSAAARVSYEQYF,TGCAGTGCTGCGGCCAGGGTCTCCTACGAGCAGTACTTC
TRBV28,TRBJ2-1,TRBD1,many,CASSSTPGQGSHEQFF,TGTGCCAGCAGTTCCACCCCGGGACAGGGTTCGCATGAGCAGTTCTTC
TRBV28,TRBJ2-7,TRBD2,many,CASSLPSGIPYEQYF,TGTGCCAGCAGTCTCCCTAGCGGGATTCCCTACGAGCAGTACTTC
TRBV5-1,TRBJ1-6,NA,NA,CASSPADNSPLHF,TGCGCCAGCAGCCCGGCAGATAATTCACCCCTCCACTTT
TRBV6-2/TRBV6-3,TRBJ2-5,TRBD2,many,CASSYSTSGLQETQYF,TGTGCCAGCAGTTACTCGACTAGCGGACTACAAGAGACCCAGTACTTC
TRBV27,TRBJ1-2,NA,many,CASSRGSSGYTF,TGTGCCAGCAGTAGGGGTTCGTCGGGCTACACCTTC
TRBV20-1,TRBJ2-1,TRBD1,few,CSARASDRVRYNEQFF,TGCAGTGCTAGAGCCTCCGACAGGGTGCGGTACAATGAGCAGTTCTTC
TRBV4-2,TRBJ1-5,NA,few,CASSQDREFDQPQHF,TGTGCCAGCAGCCAAGACAGGGAATTCGATCAGCCCCAGCATTTT
TRBV9,TRBJ1-5,NA,many,CASSHREGQPQHF,TGTGCCAGCAGCCACCGGGAGGGGCAGCCCCAGCATTTT
TRBV11-2,TRBJ1-2,NA,many,CASSQGIYGYTF,TGTGCCAGCAGCCAGGGGATCTATGGCTACACCTTC
TRBV5-4,TRBJ2-5,TRBD1,NA,CASSPGQGSGETQYF,TGTGCCAGCAGCCCGGGACAGGGCAGCGGGGAGACCCAGTACTTC
TRBV12-3/TRBV12-4,TRBJ2-1,NA,once,CASSYGYIYNEQFF,TGTGCCAGCAGTTACGGTTACATCTACAATGAGCAGTTCTTC
TRBV2,TRBJ1-2,NA,many,CATGGGGYTF,TGTGCCACCGGGGGGGGCGGCTACACCTTC
TRBV5-5,TRBJ2-1,NA,NA,CASSWANNEQFF,TGTGCCAGCAGTTGGGCTAACAATGAGCAGTTCTTC
TRBV11-2,TRBJ2-5,NA,many,CASSLVQGTRGTQYF,TGTGCCAGCAGCTTAGTCCAGGGGACCCGCGGGACCCAGTACTTC
TRBV30,TRBJ1-2,TRBD1,many,CAWSAGTGYGYTF,TGTGCCTGGAGTGCCGGGACAGGATATGGCTACACCTTC
TRBV12-3/TRBV12-4,TRBJ2-1,NA,many,CASCSILGGLDNEQFF,TGTGCCAGCTGCTCGATCTTGGGGGGGCTCGACAATGAGCAGTTCTTC
TRBV28,TRBJ2-3,TRBD2,many,CASTPPLAGGVDTQYF,TGTGCCAGCACCCCCCCACTAGCGGGAGGTGTAGATACGCAGTATTTT
TRBV11-3,TRBJ2-1,NA,NA,CASSLYEVGEQFF,TGTGCCAGCAGCTTATATGAAGTTGGTGAGCAGTTCTTC
TRBV15,TRBJ1-6,NA,NA,CATSPGSLTDIHF,TGTGCCACCAGTCCGGGCTCCCTCACCGATATCCACTTT
TRBV24-1,TRBJ2-1,TRBD2,many,CATSGKRGPVYNEQFF,TGTGCCACCAGTGGGAAGCGGGGCCCTGTTTACAATGAGCAGTTCTTC
TRBV5-6,TRBJ2-7,NA,many,CASSSDPYEQYF,TGTGCCAGCAGCTCGGACCCCTACGAGCAGTACTTC
TRBV4-2,TRBJ2-1,TRBD2,NA,CASSPRQLAGGNEQFF,TGTGCCAGCAGCCCCCGGCAACTAGCGGGAGGAAATGAGCAGTTCTTC
TRBV5-6,TRBJ1-1,TRBD1,NA,CASSLPQGSEAFF,TGTGCCAGCAGCTTGCCACAGGGGTCTGAAGCTTTCTTT
TRBV11-3,TRBJ2-7,NA,NA,CASSPGPWAYEQYF,TGTGCCAGCAGCCCCGGACCGTGGGCCTACGAGCAGTACTTC
TRBV4-2,TRBJ2-4,TRBD2,NA,CASSPGGGSAKNIQYF,TGTGCCAGCAGCCCGGGGGGGGGTAGCGCCAAAAACATTCAGTACTTC
TRBV5-8,TRBJ2-3,NA,few,CASSLWGNTQYF,TGTGCCAGCAGCTTGTGGGGTAATACGCAGTATTTT
TRBV6-1,TRBJ1-1,NA,many,CASRLGRTEAFF,TGTGCCAGCAGGTTAGGGCGTACTGAAGCTTTCTTT
TRBV2,TRBJ1-1,TRBD1,many,CAIIGTGNTEAFF,TGTGCCATTATCGGGACAGGGAACACTGAAGCTTTCTTT
TRBV20-1,TRBJ2-7,TRBD2,NA,CSALAGGASKEQYF,TGCAGTGCGCTGGCCGGGGGGGCCTCTAAAGAGCAGTACTTC
TRBV12-3/TRBV12-4,TRBJ2-7,TRBD1,many,CASRRQGEAGEQYF,TGTGCCAGCAGGAGACAGGGGGAAGCGGGTGAGCAGTACTTC
TRBV3-1,TRBJ2-1,TRBD2,many,CASSQLLFGTSEVRSYNEQFF,TGTGCCAGCAGTCAACTGCTTTTCGGGACTAGCGAGGTCCGATCCTACAATGAGCAGTTCTTC
TRBV15,TRBJ2-7,TRBD2,many,CATSRDLFGAGDGQYF,TGTGCCACCAGCAGAGATCTATTTGGGGCGGGGGACGGGCAGTACTTC
TRBV14,TRBJ2-5,NA,many,CASSQKPGPISETQYF,TGTGCCAGCAGCCAAAAACCAGGGCCCATTTCGGAGACCCAGTACTTC
TRBV6-1,TRBJ2-7,NA,many,CASSMIYEQYF,TGTGCCAGCAGCATGATTTACGAGCAGTACTTC
TRBV13,TRBJ1-1,NA,many,CASSLEEAGAEAFF,TGTGCCAGCAGCTTAGAGGAGGCGGGGGCTGAAGCTTTCTTT
TRBV6-1,TRBJ1-3,NA,many,CASSLGDSGNTIYF,TGTGCCAGCAGCCTTGGGGACTCTGGAAACACCATATATTTT
TRBV20-1,TRBJ2-5,TRBD2,many,CSATSGGEETQYF,TGCAGTGCGACTAGCGGGGGAGAAGAGACCCAGTACTTC
TRBV20-1,TRBJ1-5,NA,NA,CSARDPREQANQPQHF,TGCAGTGCTAGAGATCCTCGGGAACAGGCTAATCAGCCCCAGCATTTT
TRBV2,TRBJ1-3,NA,many,CASSVGVRVYF,TGTGCCAGCAGTGTCGGGGTCCGGGTATATTTT
TRBV18,TRBJ2-7,NA,many,CASSQLDRAYEQYF,TGTGCCAGCTCACAACTCGACCGTGCCTACGAGCAGTACTTC
TRBV12-5,TRBJ2-1,TRBD2,many,CASGLGSGGAYNEQFF,TGTGCTAGTGGTTTGGGCAGCGGGGGGGCGTACAATGAGCAGTTCTTC
TRBV20-1,TRBJ2-1,NA,NA,CSASRGATYGNEQFF,TGCAGTGCTTCGCGGGGAGCCACGTATGGCAATGAGCAGTTCTTC
TRBV27,TRBJ2-1,NA,many,CASSPGLNYNEQFF,TGTGCCAGCAGTCCTGGACTTAATTACAATGAGCAGTTCTTC
TRBV6-1,TRBJ1-1,NA,many,CASRSVERGTEAFF,TGTGCCAGCAGGTCTGTGGAGAGGGGAACTGAAGCTTTCTTT
TRBV6-1,TRBJ2-3,NA,many,CASSEEGEGQYF,TGTGCCAGCAGTGAAGAGGGGGAGGGGCAGTATTTT
TRBV28,TRBJ2-7,NA,NA,CASSPLQVVVDEQYF,TGTGCCAGCAGCCCCCTACAGGTCGTTGTCGACGAGCAGTACTTC
TRBV5-1,TRBJ2-5,NA,NA,CASSLADQETQYF,TGCGCCAGCAGCTTGGCAGACCAAGAGACCCAGTACTTC
TRBV14,TRBJ2-1,TRBD2,many,CASSPGTSVDNEQFF,TGTGCCAGCAGCCCCGGGACTAGCGTTGACAATGAGCAGTTCTTC
TRBV30,TRBJ2-3,NA,few,CAWSVRALGTDTQYF,TGTGCCTGGAGTGTTAGGGCGCTGGGCACAGATACGCAGTATTTT
TRBV10-3,TRBJ2-2,TRBD1,many,CAIRQGAGSGELFF,TGTGCCATCAGACAGGGGGCCGGGTCCGGGGAGCTGTTTTTT
TRBV27,TRBJ1-1,NA,many,CASSYLQGRAAEAFF,TGTGCCAGCAGCTATCTTCAGGGGCGGGCGGCTGAAGCTTTCTTT
TRBV7-9,TRBJ2-3,NA,NA,CASSAPSTGSTDTQYF,TGTGCCAGCAGCGCACCATCGACAGGTAGCACAGATACGCAGTATTTT
TRBV10-3,TRBJ1-1,TRBD1,many,CAISEKAPGQGFERHAFF,TGTGCCATCAGTGAAAAGGCACCGGGACAGGGGTTCGAGAGGCATGCTTTCTTT
TRBV20-1,TRBJ2-1,NA,few,CSARDNRAKGYNEQFF,TGCAGTGCTAGAGATAACAGGGCCAAGGGTTACAATGAGCAGTTCTTC
TRBV7-9,TRBJ1-2,NA,many,CASSLGSGEGYPGPGYTF,TGTGCCAGCTCCTTAGGGTCCGGGGAGGGGTACCCGGGTCCGGGCTACACCTTC
TRBV10-2,TRBJ2-5,TRBD2,NA,CASSDVLAGGGETQYF,TGCGCCAGCAGTGATGTGCTAGCGGGGGGCGGAGAGACCCAGTACTTC
TRBV24-1,TRBJ1-2,NA,NA,CATSSHGTDNYGYTF,TGTGCCACCAGTTCACACGGGACGGACAACTATGGCTACACCTTC